This T cell receptor (beta chain) was documented in a study of neoadjuvant nivolumab and ipilimumab in lung cancer. Study background: Patients got nivolumab 3 mg/kg on days 1, 15 and 29; combination added ipilimumab 1 mg/kg day 1. Study-wide results and limits: Only a single major-pathologic-response sample was available for clonality analysis. From pretherapy to surgery, tumor richness and clonality rose with dual therapy. A small number of samples were TCR sequenced.

Clones were read by immunoSEQ multiplex PCR, and TCRdb kept only the in-frame ones, dropping some. The sample holds tens of thousands of clones; approximately 80% are singletons and the top ten take 5% to 7%. On this clone: Its antigen is as yet unknown.

The V and J ends lost 7 bases and 0 bases respectively, with 10 bases between them. The CDR3 has 13 residues. Per the germline V gene, CDR1 is LNHDA and CDR2 is SQIVND (reference sequence). V is TRBV19 and J is TRBJ2-7; D may be TRBD1 or TRBD2 (5 bases each). The sequence derives from an adult with non-small cell lung cancer. This material consisted of peripheral blood, taken before neoadjuvant nivolumab, alone or with ipilimumab. The CDR3 sequence: CASKGPISYEQYF. CDR3 DNA sequence: TGTGCCAGTAAGGGACCCATCTCCTACGAGCAGTACTTC.